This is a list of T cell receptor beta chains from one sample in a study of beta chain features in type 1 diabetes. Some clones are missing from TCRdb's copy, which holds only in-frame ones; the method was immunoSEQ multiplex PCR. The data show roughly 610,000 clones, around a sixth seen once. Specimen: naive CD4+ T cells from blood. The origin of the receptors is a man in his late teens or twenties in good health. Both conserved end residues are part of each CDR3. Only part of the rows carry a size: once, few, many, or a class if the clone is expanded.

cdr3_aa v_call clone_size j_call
CASSVGVGNQPQHF TRBV9 - TRBJ1-5
CASSITGTALDIQYF TRBV19 - TRBJ2-4
CATSRAGGPDTQYF TRBV7-2 few TRBJ2-3
CAWSPTGGLGEKLFF TRBV30 few TRBJ1-4
CASSEDSYGYTF TRBV2 - TRBJ1-2
CASQTHGTEYNEQFF TRBV5-1 - TRBJ2-1
CASTVNTEAFF TRBV6-1 - TRBJ1-1
CASSVAATSGQNTQYF TRBV9 - TRBJ2-3
CASSQDERGGGSNQPQHF TRBV4-3 - TRBJ1-5
CASSFMGGFGNEQFF TRBV28 - TRBJ2-1
CSVEIGGGYTF TRBV29-1 - TRBJ1-2
CASSSRRTPTTDTQYF TRBV7-8 - TRBJ2-3
CASSGQGYYEQYF TRBV7-8 - TRBJ2-7
CASSQRPRLDTIYF TRBV4-1 - TRBJ1-3
CASSQDVAGGSPLHF TRBV14 - TRBJ1-6
CASSYQNTGINEQFF TRBV6-5 few TRBJ2-1
CATSPPGPVETQYF TRBV15 - TRBJ2-5
CASSLGTSYYEQYF TRBV5-4 - TRBJ2-7
CASTERGARTETQYF TRBV5-5 - TRBJ2-5
CASSLPGLAGTETQYF TRBV11-2 - TRBJ2-5
CASSILGAILSEQYF TRBV5-8 few TRBJ2-7
CAWSVVGGQPQHF TRBV30 few TRBJ1-5
CASSSQGITEAFF TRBV2 few TRBJ1-1
CASSFGGAKSPLHF TRBV5-4 few TRBJ1-6
CASSLAFSGANVLTF TRBV5-4 - TRBJ2-6
CSVGSGSIYEQYF TRBV29-1 - TRBJ2-7
CASSLGGVGTGYEKLFF TRBV7-9 - TRBJ1-4
CASSLVAEQETQYF TRBV5-4 few TRBJ2-5
CASSLLSGNTIYF TRBV7-2 - TRBJ1-3
CASSQDFPYEQYF TRBV2 few TRBJ2-7
CASSLGTFSYNEQFF TRBV5-8 - TRBJ2-1
CASSSRPGRGDQPQHF TRBV7-9 - TRBJ1-5
CASSSGEGNSPLHF TRBV28 - TRBJ1-6
CSVGTVDPFQPQHF TRBV29-1 few TRBJ1-5
CASSSPYEQYF TRBV7-3 few TRBJ2-7
CASSVGANQPQHF TRBV9 - TRBJ1-5
CASSLEVGKNTEAFF TRBV7-2 few TRBJ1-1
CASSVSPPPGWRGTVGTQYF TRBV9 - TRBJ2-3
CASSQLFYSTDTQYF TRBV13 - TRBJ2-3
CASSLQGRRGETQYF TRBV5-8 - TRBJ2-5
CASSSRGRTEAFF TRBV7-6 - TRBJ1-1
CASTIGQGQETQYF TRBV11-2 few TRBJ2-5
CASSGTALSTDTQYF TRBV9 few TRBJ2-3
CASRISDPPGELFF TRBV6-6 few TRBJ2-2
CASSLGTGTSGTDTQYF TRBV7-2 - TRBJ2-3
CASRRGTAPGETQYF TRBV6-5 - TRBJ2-5
CASSVEPGYNEQFF TRBV9 few TRBJ2-1
CASSLAGGMNTEAFF TRBV7-9 - TRBJ1-1
CASSIFLLTLGLGDTDTQYF TRBV19 few TRBJ2-3
CAISSASGGRNEQFF TRBV10-3 - TRBJ2-1
CASRPTGETQYF TRBV6-6 few TRBJ2-5
CASSLVKGTGEQYF TRBV11-2 - TRBJ2-7
CASSLATVGRVYEQFF TRBV11-3 once TRBJ2-1
CASSFTYTGGIYGYTF TRBV7-9 few TRBJ1-2